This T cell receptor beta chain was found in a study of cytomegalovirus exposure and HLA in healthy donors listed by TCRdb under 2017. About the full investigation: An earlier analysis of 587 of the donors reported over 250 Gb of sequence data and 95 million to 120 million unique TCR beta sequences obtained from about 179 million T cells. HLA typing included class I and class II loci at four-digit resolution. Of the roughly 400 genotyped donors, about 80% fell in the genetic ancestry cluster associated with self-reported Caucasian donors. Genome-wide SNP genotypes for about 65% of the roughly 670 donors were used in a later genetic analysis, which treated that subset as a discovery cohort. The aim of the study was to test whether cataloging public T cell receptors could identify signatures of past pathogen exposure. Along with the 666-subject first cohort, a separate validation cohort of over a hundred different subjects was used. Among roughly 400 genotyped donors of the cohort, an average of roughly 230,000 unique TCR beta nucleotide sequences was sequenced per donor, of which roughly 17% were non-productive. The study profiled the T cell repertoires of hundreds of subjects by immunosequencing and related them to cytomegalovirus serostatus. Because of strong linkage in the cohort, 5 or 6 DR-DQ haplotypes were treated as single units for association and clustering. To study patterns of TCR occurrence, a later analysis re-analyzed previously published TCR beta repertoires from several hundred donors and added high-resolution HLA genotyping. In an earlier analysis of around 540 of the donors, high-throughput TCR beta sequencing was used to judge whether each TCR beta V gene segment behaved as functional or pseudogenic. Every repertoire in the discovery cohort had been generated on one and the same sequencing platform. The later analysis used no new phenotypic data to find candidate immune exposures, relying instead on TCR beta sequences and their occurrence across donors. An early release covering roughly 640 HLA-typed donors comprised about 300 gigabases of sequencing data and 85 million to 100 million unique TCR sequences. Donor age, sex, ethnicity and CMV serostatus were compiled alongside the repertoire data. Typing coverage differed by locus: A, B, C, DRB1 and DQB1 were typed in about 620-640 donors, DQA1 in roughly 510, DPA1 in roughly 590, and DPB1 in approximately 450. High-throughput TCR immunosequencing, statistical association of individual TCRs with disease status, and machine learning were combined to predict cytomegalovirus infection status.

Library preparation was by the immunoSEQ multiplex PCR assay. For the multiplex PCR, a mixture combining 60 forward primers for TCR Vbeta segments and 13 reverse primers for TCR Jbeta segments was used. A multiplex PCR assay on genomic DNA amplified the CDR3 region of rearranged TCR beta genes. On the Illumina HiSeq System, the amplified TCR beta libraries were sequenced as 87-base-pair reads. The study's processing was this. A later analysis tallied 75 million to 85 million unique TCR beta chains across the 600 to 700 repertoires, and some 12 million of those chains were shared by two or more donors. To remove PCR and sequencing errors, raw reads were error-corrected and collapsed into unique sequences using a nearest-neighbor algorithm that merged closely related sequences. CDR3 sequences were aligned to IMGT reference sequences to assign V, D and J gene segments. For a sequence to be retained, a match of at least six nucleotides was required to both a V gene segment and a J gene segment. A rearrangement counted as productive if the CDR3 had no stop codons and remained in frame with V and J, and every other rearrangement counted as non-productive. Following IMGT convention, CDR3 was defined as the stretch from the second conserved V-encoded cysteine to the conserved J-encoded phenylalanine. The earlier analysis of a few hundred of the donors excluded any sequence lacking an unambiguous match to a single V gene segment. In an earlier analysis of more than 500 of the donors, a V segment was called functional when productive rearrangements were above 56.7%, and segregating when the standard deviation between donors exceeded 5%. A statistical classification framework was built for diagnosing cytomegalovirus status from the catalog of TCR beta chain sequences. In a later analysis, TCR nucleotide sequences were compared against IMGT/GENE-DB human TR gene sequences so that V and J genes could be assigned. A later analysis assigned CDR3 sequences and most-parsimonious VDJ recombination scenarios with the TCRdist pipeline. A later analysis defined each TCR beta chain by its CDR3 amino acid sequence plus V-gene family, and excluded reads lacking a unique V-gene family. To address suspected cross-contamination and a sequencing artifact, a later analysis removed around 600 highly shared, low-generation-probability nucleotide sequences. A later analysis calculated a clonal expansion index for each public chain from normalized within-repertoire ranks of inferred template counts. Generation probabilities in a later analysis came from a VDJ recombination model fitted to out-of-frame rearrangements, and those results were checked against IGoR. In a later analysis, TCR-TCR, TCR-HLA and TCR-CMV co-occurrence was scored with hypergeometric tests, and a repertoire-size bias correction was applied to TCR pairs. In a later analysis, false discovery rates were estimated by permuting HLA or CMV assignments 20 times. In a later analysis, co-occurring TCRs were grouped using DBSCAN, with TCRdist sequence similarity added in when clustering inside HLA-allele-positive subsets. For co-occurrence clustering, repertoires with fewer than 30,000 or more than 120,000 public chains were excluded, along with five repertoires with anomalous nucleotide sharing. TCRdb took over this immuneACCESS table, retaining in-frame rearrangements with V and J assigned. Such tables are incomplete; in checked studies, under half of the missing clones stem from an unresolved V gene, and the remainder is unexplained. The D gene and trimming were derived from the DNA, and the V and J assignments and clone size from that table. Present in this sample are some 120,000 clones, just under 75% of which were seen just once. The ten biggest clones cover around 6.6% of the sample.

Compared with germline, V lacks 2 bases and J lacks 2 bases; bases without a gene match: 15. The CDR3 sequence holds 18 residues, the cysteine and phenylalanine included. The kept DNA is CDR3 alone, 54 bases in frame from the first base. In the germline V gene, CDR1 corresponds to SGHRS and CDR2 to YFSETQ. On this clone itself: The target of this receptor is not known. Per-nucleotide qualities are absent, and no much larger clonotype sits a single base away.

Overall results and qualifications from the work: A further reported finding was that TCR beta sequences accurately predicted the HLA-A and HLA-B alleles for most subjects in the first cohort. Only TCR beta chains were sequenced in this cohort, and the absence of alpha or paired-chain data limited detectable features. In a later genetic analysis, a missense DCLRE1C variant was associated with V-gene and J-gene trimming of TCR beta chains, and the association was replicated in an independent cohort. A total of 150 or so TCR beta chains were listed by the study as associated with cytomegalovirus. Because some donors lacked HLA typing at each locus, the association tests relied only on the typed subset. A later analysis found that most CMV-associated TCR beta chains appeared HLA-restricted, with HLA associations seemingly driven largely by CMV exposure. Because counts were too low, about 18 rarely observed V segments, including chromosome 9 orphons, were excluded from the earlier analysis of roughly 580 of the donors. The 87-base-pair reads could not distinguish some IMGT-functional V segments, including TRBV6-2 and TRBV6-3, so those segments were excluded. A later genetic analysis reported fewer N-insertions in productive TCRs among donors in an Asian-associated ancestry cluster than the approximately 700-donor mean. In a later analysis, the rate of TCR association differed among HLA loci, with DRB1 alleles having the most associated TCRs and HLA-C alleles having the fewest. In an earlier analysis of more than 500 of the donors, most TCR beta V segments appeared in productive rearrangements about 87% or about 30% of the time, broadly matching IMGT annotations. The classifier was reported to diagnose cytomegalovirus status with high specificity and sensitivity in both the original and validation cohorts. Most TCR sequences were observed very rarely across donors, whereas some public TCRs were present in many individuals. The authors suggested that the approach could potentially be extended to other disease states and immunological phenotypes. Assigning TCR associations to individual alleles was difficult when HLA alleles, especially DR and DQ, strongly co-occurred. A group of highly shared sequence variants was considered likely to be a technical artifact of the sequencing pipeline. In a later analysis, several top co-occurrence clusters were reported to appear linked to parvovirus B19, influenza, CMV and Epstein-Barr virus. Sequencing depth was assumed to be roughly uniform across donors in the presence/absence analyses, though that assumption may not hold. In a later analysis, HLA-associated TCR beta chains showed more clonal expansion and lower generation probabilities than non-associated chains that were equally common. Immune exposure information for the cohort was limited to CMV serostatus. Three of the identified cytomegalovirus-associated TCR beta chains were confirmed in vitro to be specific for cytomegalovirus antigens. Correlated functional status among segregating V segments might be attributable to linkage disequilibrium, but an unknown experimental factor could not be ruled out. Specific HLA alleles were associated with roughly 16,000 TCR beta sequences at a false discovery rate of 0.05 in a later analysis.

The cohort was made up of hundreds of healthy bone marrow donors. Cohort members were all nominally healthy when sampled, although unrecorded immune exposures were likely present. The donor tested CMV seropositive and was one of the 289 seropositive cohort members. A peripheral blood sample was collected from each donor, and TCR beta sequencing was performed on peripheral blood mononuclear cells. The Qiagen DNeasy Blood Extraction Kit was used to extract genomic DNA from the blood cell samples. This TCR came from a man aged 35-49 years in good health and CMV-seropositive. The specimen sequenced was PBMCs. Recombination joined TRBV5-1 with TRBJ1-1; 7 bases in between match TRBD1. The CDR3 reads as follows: CASSLIRQGHFSNTEAFF. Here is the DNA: TGCGCCAGCAGCTTAATAAGACAGGGTCATTTTTCCAACACTGAAGCTTTCTTT. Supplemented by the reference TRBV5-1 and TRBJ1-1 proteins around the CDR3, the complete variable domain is KAGVTQTPRYLIKTRGQQVTLSCSPISGHRSVSWYQQTPGQGLQFLFEYFSETQRNKGNFPGRFSGRQFSNSRSEMNVSTLELGDSALYLCASSLIRQGHFSNTEAFFGQGTRLTVV.